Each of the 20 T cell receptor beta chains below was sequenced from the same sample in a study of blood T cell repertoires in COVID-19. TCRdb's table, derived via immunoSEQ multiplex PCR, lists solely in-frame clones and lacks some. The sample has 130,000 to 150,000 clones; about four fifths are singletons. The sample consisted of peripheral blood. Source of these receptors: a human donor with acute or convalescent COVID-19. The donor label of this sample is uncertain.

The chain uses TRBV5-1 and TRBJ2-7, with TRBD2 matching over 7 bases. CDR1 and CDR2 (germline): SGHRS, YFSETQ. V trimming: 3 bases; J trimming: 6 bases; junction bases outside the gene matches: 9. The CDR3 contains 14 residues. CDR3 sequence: CASSSGIGEGEQYF. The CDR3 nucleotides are TGCGCCAGCAGCTCCGGGATTGGGGAGGGCGAGCAGTACTTC. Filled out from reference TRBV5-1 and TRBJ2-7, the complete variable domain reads KAGVTQTPRYLIKTRGQQVTLSCSPISGHRSVSWYQQTPGQGLQFLFEYFSETQRNKGNFPGRFSGRQFSNSRSEMNVSTLELGDSALYLCASSSGIGEGEQYFGPGTRLTVT.

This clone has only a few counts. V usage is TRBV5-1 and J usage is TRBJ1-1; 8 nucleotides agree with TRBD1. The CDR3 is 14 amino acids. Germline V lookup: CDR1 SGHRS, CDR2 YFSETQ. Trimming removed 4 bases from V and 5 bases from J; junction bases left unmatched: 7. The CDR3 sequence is CASSPDRDRTEAFF. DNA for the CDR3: TGCGCCAGCAGCCCGGACAGGGATCGGACTGAAGCTTTCTTT.

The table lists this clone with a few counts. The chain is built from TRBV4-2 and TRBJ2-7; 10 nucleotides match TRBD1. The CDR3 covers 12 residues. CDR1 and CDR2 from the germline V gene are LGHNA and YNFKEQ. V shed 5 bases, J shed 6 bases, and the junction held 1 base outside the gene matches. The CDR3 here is CASSDRGLEQYF. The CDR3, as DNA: TGTGCCAGCAGCGACAGGGGGCTCGAGCAGTACTTC.

CDR3 sequence reads: CASTQTGGVGEKLFF. The CDR3 region has the DNA TGTGCCAGCACCCAAACAGGGGGCGTGGGTGAAAAACTGTTTTTT. This rearrangement joins TRBV9 to TRBJ1-4, with 9 bases aligning to TRBD1. The CDR3 extends over 15 amino acids. Germline V CDR1 and CDR2: SGDLS, YYNGEE. The ends lost 6 bases at V and 7 bases at J; junction bases unmatched: 10.

In DNA, the CDR3 is TGTGCTAGTGGTTTGGTAGTTGGCCGGGAGGGCACTGAAGCTTTCTTT. This encodes CASGLVVGREGTEAFF. The rearrangement links TRBV12-5 to TRBJ1-1, with D unresolved. The CDR3 runs 16 residues. Germline assignment: CDR1 LGHNT and CDR2 FRNRAP. Trimming removed 0 bases at V and 4 bases at J, with 15 bases between.

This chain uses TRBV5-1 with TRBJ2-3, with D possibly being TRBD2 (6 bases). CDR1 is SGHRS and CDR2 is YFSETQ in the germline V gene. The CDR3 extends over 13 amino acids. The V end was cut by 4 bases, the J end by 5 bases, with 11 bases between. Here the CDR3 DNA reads TGCGCCAGCAGCCCGGGGGTGGAAGATACGCAGTATTTT. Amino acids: CASSPGVEDTQYF.

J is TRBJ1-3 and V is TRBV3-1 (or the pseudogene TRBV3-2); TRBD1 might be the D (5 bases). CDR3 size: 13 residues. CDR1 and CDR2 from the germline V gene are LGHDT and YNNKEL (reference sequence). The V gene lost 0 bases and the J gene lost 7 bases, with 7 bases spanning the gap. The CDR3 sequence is CASSQDRQNTIYF. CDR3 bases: TGTGCCAGCAGCCAAGATCGACAGAACACCATATATTTT.

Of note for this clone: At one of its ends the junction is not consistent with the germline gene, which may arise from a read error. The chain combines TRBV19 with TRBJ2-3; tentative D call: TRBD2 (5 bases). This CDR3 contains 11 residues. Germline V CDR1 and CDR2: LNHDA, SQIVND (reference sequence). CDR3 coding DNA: TGTGCCAGTAGCATAGCGGATACGCAGTATTTT. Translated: CASSIADTQYF.

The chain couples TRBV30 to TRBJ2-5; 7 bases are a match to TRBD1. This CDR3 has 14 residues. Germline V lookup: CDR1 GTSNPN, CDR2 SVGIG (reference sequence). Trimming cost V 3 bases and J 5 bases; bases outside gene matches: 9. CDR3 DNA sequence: TGTGCCTGGAGCCTAAGGGGGCGAGGGGAGACCCAGTACTTC. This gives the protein CAWSLRGRGETQYF.

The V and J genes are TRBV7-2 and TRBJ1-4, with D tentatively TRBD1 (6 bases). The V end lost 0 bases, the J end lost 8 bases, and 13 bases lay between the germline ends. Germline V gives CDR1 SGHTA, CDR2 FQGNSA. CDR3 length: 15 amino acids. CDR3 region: CASSLAGGYREKLFF. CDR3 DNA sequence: TGTGCCAGCAGCTTAGCAGGGGGATATAGAGAAAAACTGTTTTTT.

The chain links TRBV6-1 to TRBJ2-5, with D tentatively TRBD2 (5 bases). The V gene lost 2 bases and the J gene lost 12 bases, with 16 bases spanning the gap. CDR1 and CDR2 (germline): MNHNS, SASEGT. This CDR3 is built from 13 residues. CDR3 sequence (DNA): TGTGCCAGCAGTGAATTTAGCGAGACACGGGAGTACTTC. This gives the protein CASSEFSETREYF.

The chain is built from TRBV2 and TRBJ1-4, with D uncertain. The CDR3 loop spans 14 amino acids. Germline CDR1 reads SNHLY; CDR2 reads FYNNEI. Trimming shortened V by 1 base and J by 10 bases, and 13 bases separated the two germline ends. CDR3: CASSEDMAVSKLFF. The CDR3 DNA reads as TGTGCCAGCAGTGAAGATATGGCCGTCTCAAAACTGTTTTTT.

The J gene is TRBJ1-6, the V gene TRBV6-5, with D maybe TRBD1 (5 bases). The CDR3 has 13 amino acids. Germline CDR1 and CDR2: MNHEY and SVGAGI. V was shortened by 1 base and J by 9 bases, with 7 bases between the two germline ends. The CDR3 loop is CASSYLGGSPLHF. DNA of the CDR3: TGTGCCAGCAGTTACTTGGGGGGTTCACCCCTCCACTTT.

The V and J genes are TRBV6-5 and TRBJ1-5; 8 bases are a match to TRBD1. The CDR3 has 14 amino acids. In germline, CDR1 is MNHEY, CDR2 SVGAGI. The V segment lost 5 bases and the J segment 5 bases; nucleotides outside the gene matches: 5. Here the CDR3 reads CASSQGARDQPQHF. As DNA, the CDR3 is TGTGCCAGCAGTCAGGGGGCGCGAGATCAGCCCCAGCATTTT.

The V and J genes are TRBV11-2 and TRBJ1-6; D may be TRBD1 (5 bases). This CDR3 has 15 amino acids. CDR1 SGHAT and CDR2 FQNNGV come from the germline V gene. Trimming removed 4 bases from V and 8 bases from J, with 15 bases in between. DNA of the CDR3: TGTGCCAGCAGCTCCCGGGAGGGGAGGGATTCACCCCTCCACTTT. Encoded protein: CASSSREGRDSPLHF.

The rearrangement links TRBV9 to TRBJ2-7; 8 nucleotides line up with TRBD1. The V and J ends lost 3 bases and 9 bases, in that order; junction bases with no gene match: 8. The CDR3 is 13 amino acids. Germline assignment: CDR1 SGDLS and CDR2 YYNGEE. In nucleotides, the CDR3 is TGTGCCAGCAGCGCAACGACAGGGGTAGGGCAGTACTTC. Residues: CASSATTGVGQYF.

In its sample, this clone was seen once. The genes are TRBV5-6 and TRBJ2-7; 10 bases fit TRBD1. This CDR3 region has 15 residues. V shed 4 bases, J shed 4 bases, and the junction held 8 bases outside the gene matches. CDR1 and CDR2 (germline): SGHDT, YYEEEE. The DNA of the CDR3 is TGTGCCAGCAGCGTGACGACAGGGGGCGCGTACGAGCAGTACTTC. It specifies CASSVTTGGAYEQYF.

CDR3 amino acids: CASVGTGGSYEQYF. CDR3 bases: TGCGCCAGCGTCGGGACAGGGGGTTCCTACGAGCAGTACTTC. V usage is TRBV10-1 and J usage is TRBJ2-7; 11 bases are a match to TRBD1. The V segment lost 8 bases and the J segment 1 base; nucleotides outside the gene matches: 4. This CDR3 is built from 14 residues. Germline values: CDR1 WNHNN, CDR2 SYGVQD (reference sequence).

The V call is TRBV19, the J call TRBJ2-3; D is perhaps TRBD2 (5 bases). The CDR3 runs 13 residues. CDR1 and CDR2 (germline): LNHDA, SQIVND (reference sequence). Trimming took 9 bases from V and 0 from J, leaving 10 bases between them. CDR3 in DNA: TGTGCCAGCCGGTGGACTAGCACAGATACGCAGTATTTT. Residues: CASRWTSTDTQYF.

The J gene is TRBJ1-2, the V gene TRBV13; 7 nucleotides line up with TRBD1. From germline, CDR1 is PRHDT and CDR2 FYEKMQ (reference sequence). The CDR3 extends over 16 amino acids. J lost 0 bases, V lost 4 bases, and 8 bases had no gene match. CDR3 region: CASSSGTDRSNYGYTF. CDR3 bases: TGTGCCAGCAGCTCGGGGACAGACCGCTCTAACTATGGCTACACCTTC.